These 17 T cell receptor beta chains were all obtained from the same sample, sequenced in a study of blood T cells in healthy people across ages. A J-beta primer mix and a sample-barcoded 5' primer were used in a second PCR of roughly 6 to 12 cycles. MiXCR was run by TCRdb on the 5' RACE reads, yielding one entry per CDR3 protein. The sample comprises roughly 900,000 distinct CDR3 sequences, under 50% of which are singletons, and around an eighth rests with the top ten. Sequencing input: blood. These receptors all come from a man aged 25 to 40 in good health.

This clonotype was observed a handful of times. J is TRBJ2-7 and V is TRBV3-1; D not certain. The CDR3 runs to 13 residues. V was shortened by 4 bases and J by 2 bases, with 9 bases between the two germline ends. CDR1 is LGHDT and CDR2 is YNNKEL in the germline V gene (reference sequence). Written as DNA, the CDR3 is TGTGCCAGCAGCCGGGAACAAACCTACGAGCAGTACTTC. This encodes CASSREQTYEQYF.

The chain is built from TRBV24-1 and TRBJ2-2; perhaps D is TRBD1 or TRBD2 (5 bases each). Germline V gene sequence: CDR1 KGHDR, CDR2 SFDVKD. The CDR3 extends over 16 amino acids. V lost 7 bases, J lost 3 bases, and 17 bases lay in between. The DNA for the CDR3 is TGTGCCACCAGAGGGATAGCGCAGGGCGACACCGGGGAGCTGTTTTTT. It codes for CATRGIAQGDTGELFF.

This clonotype was observed a few times. The rearrangement links TRBV20-1 to TRBJ2-7; 9 bases match TRBD1. The CDR3 contains 14 residues. V lost 4 bases, J lost 1 base, and 5 bases stayed unmatched. The germline CDR1 and CDR2 sequences are DFQATT and SNEGSKA (reference sequence). This CDR3 is CSATRDRESYEQYF. The CDR3 DNA is TGCAGTGCTACCCGGGACAGGGAGTCCTACGAGCAGTACTTC.

The chain is built from TRBV3-1 and TRBJ2-7, with D maybe TRBD1 (5 bases). CDR3 length: 15 residues. Germline V CDR1 and CDR2: LGHDT, YNNKEL (reference sequence). The V end was cut by 4 bases, the J end by 4 bases, with 17 bases between. CDR3 in amino acids: CASSPRRQTEYEQYF. CDR3 DNA sequence: TGTGCCAGCAGCCCCCGGAGACAGACAGAGTACGAGCAGTACTTC.

This clonotype has ten or more counts. The V gene is TRBV6-2 or TRBV6-3, the J gene TRBJ1-1, with TRBD1 as a possible D gene (5 bases). Trimming took off 4 bases at V and 1 base at J, with 10 bases between the two ends. The CDR3 runs to 14 residues. Germline V lookup: CDR1 MNHEY, CDR2 SVGEGT. CDR3: CASSFGTGNTEAFF. The CDR3 nucleotides are TGTGCCAGCAGTTTCGGGACGGGGAACACTGAAGCTTTCTTT.

V gene TRBV6-4 combines with J gene TRBJ1-1; D remains unclear. The V gene's germline CDR1 is MRHNA and CDR2 SNTAGT. The V end lost 8 bases, the J end lost 4 bases, and 14 bases lay between the germline ends. The CDR3 has 13 amino acids. The CDR3 sequence is CASDSRWTTEAFF. In DNA form, the CDR3 reads TGTGCCAGCGATTCAAGGTGGACCACTGAAGCTTTCTTT.

This chain joins TRBV6-1 and TRBJ2-1; 11 bases are a match to TRBD1. V trimming: 0 bases; J trimming: 8 bases; junction bases outside the gene matches: 9. The germline CDR1 and CDR2 sequences are MNHNS and SASEGT. This CDR3 has 17 residues. The CDR3 bases are TGTGCCAGCAGTGAAGCCGGGTGGGGACAGGGGGGCCATGAGCAGTTCTTC. It yields the protein CASSEAGWGQGGHEQFF.

This clonotype was observed a single time. The chain recombines TRBV21-1 with TRBJ2-2; TRBD1 reflects the table's D call only, with no check against the DNA. TRBV21-1 is a pseudogene locus. The CDR3 has 15 amino acids. CDR3 sequence: CALRPGVANTGELFF. Here the CDR3 DNA reads TGTGCCCTCAGGCCGGGAGTGGCGAACACCGGGGAGCTGTTTTTT.

This clonotype was observed a few times. The chain combines TRBV28 with TRBJ2-6, with D perhaps TRBD1 (6 bases). CDR3 length: 16 residues. Germline assignment: CDR1 MDHEN and CDR2 SYDVKM. V lost 1 base, J lost 3 bases, and 10 bases lay in between. DNA for the CDR3: TGTGCCAGCAGTTTATTGGGGGCCTTTGGGGCCAACGTCCTGACTTTC. This gives the protein CASSLLGAFGANVLTF.

This clonotype was counted a single time. The chain uses TRBV3-1 and TRBJ1-5, with D tentatively TRBD1 (6 bases). The CDR3 spans 14 residues. CDR1 LGHDT and CDR2 YNNKEL come from the germline V gene (reference sequence). V lost 5 bases, J lost 4 bases, and 12 bases lay in between. CDR3 nucleotides: TGTGCCAGCAGCTGGAGGGGACAAAATCAGCCCCAGCATTTT. It is translated as CASSWRGQNQPQHF. The full variable domain, its missing parts supplied by reference TRBV3-1 and TRBJ1-5, is DTAVSQTPKYLVTQMGNDKSIKCEQNLGHDTMYWYKQDSKKFLKIMFSYNNKELIINETVPNRFSPKSPDKAHLNLHINSLELGDSAVYFCASSWRGQNQPQHFGDGTRLSIL.

This chain links TRBV4-1 with TRBJ1-2; D perhaps matches TRBD1 (5 bases). CDR1 and CDR2 from the germline V gene are MGHRA and YSYEKL. This CDR3 contains 15 residues. The germline V and J ends were trimmed by 3 bases and 6 bases, with 17 bases remaining between them. The CDR3 here is CASSQTGGRGHGYTF. In nucleotides, the CDR3 is TGCGCCAGCAGCCAGACGGGGGGAAGGGGCCATGGCTACACCTTC.

This clonotype has only a few counts. This chain connects TRBV12-3 or TRBV12-4 to TRBJ2-1; 7 positions match TRBD2. With V trimmed by 6 bases and J by 9 bases, 11 bases remained unmatched. The CDR3 consists of 14 residues. CDR3: CASRFPGGRGEQFF. CDR3 nucleotides: TGTGCCAGCAGATTCCCGGGAGGACGGGGTGAGCAGTTCTTC.

V usage is TRBV25-1 and J usage is TRBJ1-5; perhaps TRBD1 as D (6 bases). CDR1 is MGHDK, CDR2 SYGVNS, per germline. This CDR3 region has 16 residues. The V and J ends lost 4 bases and 4 bases respectively, with 17 bases between them. Written as DNA, the CDR3 is TGTGCCAGCAGTGGGAGGGGGGATTCCCCAAATCAGCCCCAGCATTTT. It encodes CASSGRGDSPNQPQHF.

The V and J genes are TRBV27 and TRBJ1-2; D unresolved. Deletions cut 5 bases from V and 2 bases from J, with 9 bases between. The CDR3 is 13 amino acids. Per germline, CDR1 MNHEY and CDR2 SMNVEV (reference sequence). CDR3 region: CASSGPLNYGYTF. CDR3 in DNA: TGTGCCAGCAGTGGACCGTTGAACTATGGCTACACCTTC.

About this clonotype: Being one base from a much bigger clone, this may be a read error. The gene calls are TRBV29-1 and TRBJ2-5; TRBD1 matches at 8 bases. CDR1 is SQVTM, CDR2 ANQGSEA, per germline. This CDR3 region has 12 residues. Germline trimming cut 6 bases from V and 11 bases from J; bases unmatched to any gene: 11. The CDR3 nucleotides read TGCAGCGTCTCAGGGGGCTACAATGAGCAGTACTTC. Translation: CSVSGGYNEQYF.

There are a few counts of this clonotype. For the CDR3, the DNA is TGTGCCAGCAGCCAAGGGGGGACTAGCGGGGTAAGCACAGATACGCAGTATTTT. Its translation is CASSQGGTSGVSTDTQYF. V and J are TRBV4-2 and TRBJ2-3; 13 nucleotides agree with TRBD2. This CDR3 has 18 residues. The V gene end was trimmed by 1 base and the J gene end by 0 bases; junction bases not matched to a gene: 4. CDR1 and CDR2 (germline): LGHNA, YNFKEQ.

The V call is TRBV29-1, the J call TRBJ2-7; perhaps TRBD1 as D (5 bases). The CDR3 runs 12 residues. The germline V gene has CDR1 SQVTM and CDR2 ANQGSEA. The V gene lost 3 bases and the J gene lost 7 bases, with 13 bases spanning the gap. The chain's CDR3 is CSVEAGPGEQYF. The CDR3 nucleotides are TGCAGCGTTGAGGCAGGGCCTGGGGAGCAGTACTTC.